This T cell receptor beta chain was obtained from a study of T cell changes during pregnancy in multiple sclerosis. Germline V gives CDR1 MNHNY, CDR2 SVGAGI (reference sequence). V lost 5 bases, J lost 5 bases, and 4 bases stayed unmatched. The CDR3 runs to 15 residues. This table comes from immunoSEQ multiplex PCR, and its TCRdb copy is limited to in-frame clones, with some not included. This table holds around 95,000 clones, 92% found once. The origin of this receptor is a female donor in good health, enrolled as a control in a pregnancy study. The sample in question was peripheral blood, obtained after pregnancy. The chain joins TRBV6-6 to TRBJ2-2; 11 bases are a match to TRBD2. CDR3 nucleotides: TGTGCCAGCAGTACCGCTAGCGGGAGGACCGGGGAGCTGTTTTTT. Residues: CASSTASGRTGELFF.